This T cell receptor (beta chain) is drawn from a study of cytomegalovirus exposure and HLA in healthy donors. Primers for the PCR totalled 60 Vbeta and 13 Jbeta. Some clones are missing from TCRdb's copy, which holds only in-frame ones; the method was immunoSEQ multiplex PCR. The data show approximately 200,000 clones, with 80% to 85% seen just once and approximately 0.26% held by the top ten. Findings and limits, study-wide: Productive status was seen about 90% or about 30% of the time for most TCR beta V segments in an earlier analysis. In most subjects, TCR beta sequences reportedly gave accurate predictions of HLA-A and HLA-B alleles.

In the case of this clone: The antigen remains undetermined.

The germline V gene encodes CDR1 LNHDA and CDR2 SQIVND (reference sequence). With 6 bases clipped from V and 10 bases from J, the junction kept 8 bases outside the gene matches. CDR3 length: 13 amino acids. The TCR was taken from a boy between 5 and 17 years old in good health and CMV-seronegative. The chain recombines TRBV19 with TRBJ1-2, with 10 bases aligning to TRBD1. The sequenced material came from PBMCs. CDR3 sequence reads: CASSMDRGSTYTF. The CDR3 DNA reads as TGTGCCAGTAGCATGGACAGGGGGAGTACCTACACCTTC.